The clone carrying this T cell receptor beta chain was detected once. Its antigen is currently unknown. The entry originates in a study of CD8+ T cells in alopecia areata. The treatment here: oral pan-JAK inhibitor, 5-10 mg twice daily. Study-wide results and limits: TCR sharing was clearer in mice than between patients, perhaps partly owing to patient HLA diversity.

It was cDNA, reverse transcribed from extracted RNA, that served as the sequencing template. Profiling relied on immunoSEQ multiplex PCR, and the TCRdb table lists in-frame clones only, not all of them. The table shows fewer than 350,000 clones, with over 45% occurring only once. The germline gives CDR1 SNHLY, CDR2 FYNNEI. Trimming stripped 8 bases from V and 1 base from J, with 11 bases between. The CDR3 has 14 residues. Specimen: CD4+ T cells sorted from blood, collected at week 24, from a patient treated with tofacitinib. The chain employs TRBV2 and TRBJ1-4; possible D gene TRBD1, 6 bases. The clonotype was recovered from a human donor with alopecia areata. DNA for the CDR3: TGTGCCAGCGCGGAACAGGGAACTAATGAAAAACTGTTTTTT. Protein product: CASAEQGTNEKLFF.